This T cell receptor (beta chain) appears in the sequencing data of a study of shared clonotypes between healthy human individuals. About the study: CD4 naive and CD4 memory each took three plates per donor, while CD8 naive took two and CD8 memory one. Study conclusions and caveats: The four-donor shared clonotypes exceeded non-shared clonotypes in generation probability, with non-shared ones scoring lower. An anticipated effect of sequencing depth on clonotype sharing among donors was recognized.

Sequencing used immunoSEQ multiplex PCR; TCRdb keeps in-frame clones, though not all of them. The sample lists 950,000 to 1,300,000 clones, around 74% occurring once. V dropped 6 bases and J dropped 12 bases, with 18 bases sitting between them. This CDR3 is 12 amino acids long. CDR1 and CDR2 from the germline V gene are SQVTM and ANQGSEA. As concerns this clone: What it binds is not known.

J is TRBJ2-1 and V is TRBV29-1; weak D call: TRBD1 (5 bases). Source material: memory CD4+ T cells sorted from blood. Subset noted: CD45RA-negative fraction. This TCR came from a man between 18 and 29 years old in good health. The CDR3 spells CSVGREGYLQFF. The CDR3 bases are TGCAGCGTGGGGCGCGAAGGTTATTTGCAGTTCTTC.